This T cell receptor beta chain was obtained from a study of blood T cell repertoires in COVID-19. Study-wide context: Some COVID-19 samples were acute and others convalescent; all came from the United States, Italy and Spain. Sample material is recorded as cDNA or gDNA derived from T cells, B-cell-depleted T cells, or PBMCs.

Germline CDR1 and CDR2: MNHNS and SASEGT. The J segment lost 6 bases and the V segment lost 2 bases, leaving 6 bases of the junction unmatched. This CDR3 has 15 residues. As originally analysed: How many nucleated cells were present was estimated from reference gene primer amplification. The method was immunoSEQ multiplex PCR; TCRdb's version includes in-frame clones alone and lacks a portion of them. V and J calls and clone size are as listed in that table; D and trimming were resolved from the DNA. The sample includes approximately 240,000 clones, 70% to 90% of them seen just once. Sequencing was performed on peripheral blood. The chain recombines TRBV6-1 with TRBJ2-1; 8 bases map to TRBD1. The source of this sequence is a woman in her 30s who had recovered from COVID-19. The chain's CDR3 is CASSESPGTGNEQFF. The CDR3 nucleotides read TGTGCCAGCAGTGAATCTCCCGGGACAGGCAATGAGCAGTTCTTC.